These 32 T cell receptor beta chains came from one sample sequenced in a study of T cells after yellow fever vaccination. TCRdb recomputed calls from the 5' RACE reads with MiXCR, one row per CDR3 protein. This table has more than 350,000 distinct CDR3 sequences, 11% appearing once. The sample here was PBMCs, taken on the day of the first yellow fever vaccination. These receptor sequences come from a man aged 18 to 30 who received the YFV17D yellow fever vaccine.

The chain links TRBV4-1 to TRBJ2-2; 8 nucleotides line up with TRBD2. CDR1 and CDR2 from the germline V gene are MGHRA and YSYEKL. V shed 1 base, J shed 5 bases, and the junction held 6 bases outside the gene matches. There are 16 residues in the CDR3. DNA for the CDR3: TGCGCCAGCAGCCAAGCGGGGGGGCTAGGAACCGGGGAGCTGTTTTTT. This gives the protein CASSQAGGLGTGELFF.

This clonotype showed up many times. This rearrangement joins TRBV7-6 to TRBJ1-1; TRBD1 agrees at 9 bases. V dropped 2 bases and J dropped 2; count of bases not matched to a gene: 9. The CDR3 is made up of 17 amino acids. In germline, CDR1 is SGHVS, CDR2 FNYEAQ. This CDR3 reads CASSLKKTGGPNTEAFF. The CDR3 DNA follows: TGTGCCAGCAGCTTAAAGAAGACAGGGGGTCCCAACACTGAAGCTTTCTTT.

This clonotype was detected only a few times. This rearrangement joins TRBV6-5 to TRBJ2-7; TRBD1 might be the D (6 bases). Trimming cost V 0 bases and J 2 bases, with 8 bases left between them. CDR3 length: 14 amino acids. From germline, CDR1 is MNHEY and CDR2 SVGAGI. CDR3 DNA sequence: TGTGCCAGCAGTTACTCTAGGGACACCTACGAGCAGTACTTC. Its translation is CASSYSRDTYEQYF.

In regard to this clonotype: Being one base from a much bigger clone, this may be a read error. This chain links TRBV15 with TRBJ2-5, with D perhaps TRBD2 (5 bases). Trimming shortened V by 4 bases and J by 8 bases, and 17 bases separated the two germline ends. The CDR3 length is 14 residues. Germline V gene sequence: CDR1 LNHNV, CDR2 YYDKDF (reference sequence). CDR3 coding DNA: TGTGCCACCAGCATGACTCGGATGGGAGATACCCAGTACTTC. Translated, it gives CATSMTRMGDTQYF. The complete variable domain, with remaining parts taken from reference TRBV15 and TRBJ2-5, reads DAMVIQNPRYQVTQFGKPVTLSCSQTLNHNVMYWYQQKSSQAPKLLFHYYDKDFNNEADTPDNFQSRRPNTSFCFLDIRSPGLGDTAMYLCATSMTRMGDTQYFGPGTRLLVL.

In this sample, this clonotype turned up a few times. The chain couples TRBV12-3 or TRBV12-4 to TRBJ2-1; TRBD1 is a possible D gene (6 bases). This CDR3 contains 18 residues. V was shortened by 5 bases and J by 0 bases, with 20 bases between the two germline ends. Written as DNA, the CDR3 is TGTGCCAGCAGTCGGAGATCAGGGGCCCAGAGCTCCTACAATGAGCAGTTCTTC. Its translation: CASSRRSGAQSSYNEQFF.

This clonotype was detected ten times or more. The J gene is TRBJ2-7, the V gene TRBV5-1; no definite D call. V was shortened by 0 bases and J by 2 bases, with 12 bases between the two germline ends. Germline CDR1 reads SGHRS; CDR2 reads YFSETQ. The CDR3 runs to 15 residues. The CDR3 loop reads CASSLDSPATYEQYF. CDR3 nucleotide sequence: TGCGCCAGCAGCTTGGACAGCCCAGCGACCTACGAGCAGTACTTC.

The V and J genes are TRBV3-1 and TRBJ2-1, with TRBD2 identical over 14 bases. Germline trimming cut 4 bases from V and 11 bases from J; bases unmatched to any gene: 7. The CDR3 is 15 residues long. Germline CDR1 reads LGHDT; CDR2 reads YNNKEL (reference sequence). CDR3 coding DNA: TGTGCCAGCAGCCTTGGACTAGCGGGGGGTATAAAGCAGTTCTTC. This codes for CASSLGLAGGIKQFF.

The table lists this clonotype with a few counts. CDR3 protein: CASSLDFSYDQPQHF. The CDR3 DNA follows: TGTGCCAGCAGCTTAGACTTTTCATACGATCAGCCCCAGCATTTT. The V call is TRBV7-8, the J call TRBJ1-5; the D is unclear. Germline V lookup: CDR1 SGHVS, CDR2 FQNEAQ. The CDR3 extends over 15 amino acids. The V gene lost 1 base and the J gene lost 5 bases, with 12 bases spanning the gap.

The chain has TRBV5-1 and TRBJ2-2; 7 bases agree with TRBD1. This CDR3 contains 16 residues. The V gene end was trimmed by 4 bases and the J gene end by 2 bases; junction bases not matched to a gene: 8. Germline assignment: CDR1 SGHRS and CDR2 YFSETQ. CDR3 in amino acids: CASSLSTGINTGELFF. For the CDR3, the DNA is TGCGCCAGCAGCCTGTCGACAGGGATCAACACCGGGGAGCTGTTTTTT.

This clonotype came up many times. The chain joins TRBV12-3 or TRBV12-4 to TRBJ2-5; D unresolved. This CDR3 contains 13 residues. V shed 3 bases and J shed 2 bases, with 7 bases lying between them. The CDR3 spells CASSFGLQETQYF. CDR3 coding DNA: TGTGCCAGCAGTTTCGGGCTGCAAGAGACCCAGTACTTC.

This clonotype was found a few times. The chain combines TRBV28 with TRBJ2-3; TRBD2 matches at 10 bases. J gave up 10 bases and V 5 bases, and 9 bases lay outside the gene matches. Germline lookup yields CDR1 MDHEN and CDR2 SYDVKM. This CDR3 is built from 14 residues. CDR3 amino acids: CASSPTSGVGSQYF. The CDR3 DNA reads as TGTGCCAGCAGTCCCACTAGCGGGGTGGGATCGCAGTATTTT.

Only a few counts were recorded for this clonotype. The V gene is TRBV6-2 or TRBV6-3, the J gene TRBJ2-1, with 7 bases matching TRBD1. CDR1 and CDR2 (germline): MNHEY, SVGEGT. CDR3 length: 16 residues. V lost 0 bases and J lost 6; bases outside the gene matches: 8. The CDR3 coding sequence is TGTGCCAGCAGTTACTCGAGCCGGGCAGGGGGCAATGAGCAGTTCTTC. Its translation: CASSYSSRAGGNEQFF.

This clonotype occurred a few times. The V call is TRBV4-2, the J call TRBJ2-2; D gene uncertain. The germline gives CDR1 LGHNA, CDR2 YNFKEQ. This CDR3 has 14 residues. The V and J ends lost 0 bases and 4 bases respectively, with 6 bases between them. CDR3 coding DNA: TGTGCCAGCAGCCAAGAGATCATCACCGGGGAGCTGTTTTTT. Protein: CASSQEIITGELFF.

This clonotype has a handful of counts. The CDR3 sequence is CASSQEGRHNEQFF. The CDR3, as DNA: TGCGCCAGCAGCCAAGAAGGGAGGCACAATGAGCAGTTCTTC. The chain couples TRBV4-3 to TRBJ2-1; possible D gene TRBD2, 6 bases. Germline assignment: CDR1 LGHNA and CDR2 YSLEER. The V end lost 0 bases, the J end lost 5 bases, and 8 bases lay between the germline ends. This CDR3 is 14 amino acids long.

The rearrangement joins TRBV5-1 to TRBJ2-5, with a possible D match to TRBD2 (6 bases). Germline-derived CDR1 and CDR2 are SGHRS and YFSETQ. This CDR3 is built from 16 residues. The germline V and J ends were trimmed by 7 bases and 0 bases, with 19 bases remaining between them. CDR3 residues: CASSPPGGGYQETQYF. As DNA, the CDR3 is TGCGCCAGCTCCCCGCCTGGGGGAGGATACCAAGAGACCCAGTACTTC. The whole variable domain, remainder taken from reference TRBV5-1 and TRBJ2-5, is KAGVTQTPRYLIKTRGQQVTLSCSPISGHRSVSWYQQTPGQGLQFLFEYFSETQRNKGNFPGRFSGRQFSNSRSEMNVSTLELGDSALYLCASSPPGGGYQETQYFGPGTRLLVL.

This clonotype was recorded a few times. The chain carries TRBV7-8 and TRBJ2-5; D is undetermined. With 1 base removed from V and 6 bases from J, the gap between germline ends came to 15 bases. The CDR3 sequence is 15 residues long. Germline V lookup: CDR1 SGHVS, CDR2 FQNEAQ. In DNA, the CDR3 is TGTGCCAGCAGCTTAGAGGCGGTGCCAGGAAAGACCCAGTACTTC. This gives the protein CASSLEAVPGKTQYF.

The chain has TRBV7-2 and TRBJ1-3; D not certain. This CDR3 comprises 18 residues. The V end was cut by 0 bases, the J end by 0 bases, with 15 bases between. Germline assignment: CDR1 SGHTA and CDR2 FQGNSA. DNA for the CDR3: TGTGCCAGCAGCTTAGCTGGAGGGCACCTTCCCTCTGGAAACACCATATATTTT. This translates into CASSLAGGHLPSGNTIYF.

V usage is TRBV4-1 and J usage is TRBJ1-5, with D possibly matching TRBD1 (5 bases). CDR1 and CDR2 from the germline V gene are MGHRA and YSYEKL. This CDR3 has 15 amino acids. Trimming stripped 1 base from V and 3 bases from J, with 10 bases between. The CDR3 sequence: CASSQAGANNQPQHF. The CDR3 coding sequence is TGCGCCAGCAGCCAAGCCGGGGCCAACAATCAGCCCCAGCATTTT.

The sample holds a few counts of this clonotype. The chain links TRBV5-1 to TRBJ2-3; 11 bases map to TRBD2. J was trimmed by 4 bases and V by 1 base; bases with no gene match: 8. In germline, CDR1 is SGHRS, CDR2 YFSETQ. CDR3 length equals 17 residues. In DNA form, the CDR3 reads TGCGCCAGCAGCTTGAGTCATAGCGGGGGGGCCGCAGATACGCAGTATTTT. It translates to CASSLSHSGGAADTQYF.

The chain links TRBV2 to TRBJ1-6; 7 bases are a match to TRBD1. The V and J ends lost 9 bases and 7 bases, in that order; junction bases with no gene match: 9. This CDR3 comprises 14 residues. The V gene's germline CDR1 is SNHLY and CDR2 FYNNEI. CDR3 in amino acids: CASKGGETNSPLHF. The DNA of the CDR3 is TGTGCCAGTAAAGGGGGCGAAACGAATTCACCCCTCCACTTT. The full variable domain, completed using reference TRBV2 and TRBJ1-6, is EPEVTQTPSHQVTQMGQEVILRCVPISNHLYFYWYRQILGQKVEFLVSFYNNEISEKSEIFDDQFSVERPDGSNFTLKIRSTKLEDSAMYFCASKGGETNSPLHFGNGTRLTVT.

This clonotype was found a few times. V gene TRBV12-3 or TRBV12-4 combines with J gene TRBJ2-1, with TRBD2 matching 11 bases. The CDR3 contains 18 residues. Trimming removed 4 bases from V and 2 bases from J; junction bases left unmatched: 10. CDR3 sequence (DNA): TGTGCCAGCAGTTCGGACCGATCGGGACTAGCGGCCTACAATGAGCAGTTCTTC. It translates to CASSSDRSGLAAYNEQFF.

A few counts support this clonotype. The chain employs TRBV5-6 and TRBJ1-5; perhaps TRBD1 as D (5 bases). Per the germline V gene, CDR1 is SGHDT and CDR2 is YYEEEE. V lost 5 bases to trimming and J lost 4 bases, with 16 bases between them. The CDR3 is 15 residues long. The CDR3 bases are TGTGCCAGCAGGAGCTGGGGCGGCCTAAATCAGCCCCAGCATTTT. Its protein is CASRSWGGLNQPQHF.

V gene TRBV6-5 combines with J gene TRBJ1-5, with TRBD1 as a possible D gene (6 bases). The CDR3 covers 15 residues. V gave up 0 bases and J gave up 5 bases, with 11 bases separating them. The V gene's germline CDR1 is MNHEY and CDR2 SVGAGI. The CDR3, as DNA: TGTGCCAGCAGTTACTCGGGGGCCCAAGATCAGCCCCAGCATTTT. It yields the protein CASSYSGAQDQPQHF.

This clonotype has only a few counts. The genes are TRBV2 and TRBJ2-3; D could derive from TRBD1 or TRBD2 (5 bases each). Trimming removed 8 bases at V and 2 bases at J, with 11 bases between. This CDR3 has 13 residues. The germline gives CDR1 SNHLY, CDR2 FYNNEI. Written as DNA, the CDR3 is TGTGCCAGCGGGACGGATGTCACAGATACGCAGTATTTT. It specifies CASGTDVTDTQYF.

The rearrangement uses TRBV24-1 and TRBJ1-4; TRBD1 matches 11 bases. The V gene end was trimmed by 3 bases and the J gene end by 8 bases; junction bases not matched to a gene: 7. The CDR3 loop spans 16 amino acids. Germline CDR1 is KGHDR and CDR2 is SFDVKD. The CDR3 bases are TGTGCCACCAGTGATACCGGGACAGGGGGGACGGAAAAACTGTTTTTT. This codes for CATSDTGTGGTEKLFF.

This clonotype was counted between two and nine times. The V gene is TRBV21-1, the J gene TRBJ2-4; TRBD2 was called by the table and not checked on the DNA. TRBV21-1 is assigned pseudogene status. The CDR3 contains 18 residues. CDR3 coding DNA: TGTGCCAGCAGCAAGGGCCAGAGGAGGGACTACCCAGAAAACATTCAGTACTTC. It yields the protein CASSKGQRRDYPENIQYF.

This clonotype was recorded once. The V and J genes are TRBV9 and TRBJ2-1; D is uncertain. The CDR3 extends over 14 amino acids. Germline V CDR1 and CDR2: SGDLS, YYNGEE. The V end lost 4 bases, the J end lost 4 bases, and 12 bases lay between the germline ends. Written as DNA, the CDR3 is TGTGCCAGCAGCCCCATAAGTGCATACAATGAGCAGTTCTTC. Encoded protein: CASSPISAYNEQFF.

This clonotype has at least ten counts. This chain joins TRBV5-1 and TRBJ1-1; possibly TRBD1 for D (6 bases). Deletions cut 8 bases from V and 4 bases from J, with 18 bases between. The germline gives CDR1 SGHRS, CDR2 YFSETQ. The length of the CDR3 is 14 residues. CDR3 DNA: TGCGCCAGTTCGTTGACAGGTTTGACCACTGAAGCTTTCTTT. Protein product: CASSLTGLTTEAFF.

The sample holds many counts of this clonotype. The gene calls are TRBV6-4 and TRBJ2-3; D remains unclear. Trimming cost V 4 bases and J 3 bases, with 8 bases left between them. Germline V gives CDR1 MRHNA, CDR2 SNTAGT. This CDR3 is 13 amino acids long. The CDR3 bases are TGTGCCAGCAGTGGGAACCCAACAGATACGCAGTATTTT. Translating gives CASSGNPTDTQYF.

The sample holds a few counts of this clonotype. The chain is built from TRBV24-1 and TRBJ2-3; 7 bases line up with TRBD2. V trimming: 4 bases; J trimming: 6 bases; junction bases outside the gene matches: 9. In germline, CDR1 is KGHDR, CDR2 SFDVKD. This CDR3 spans 15 amino acids. CDR3 region: CATSEVAGSGDTQYF. The CDR3 nucleotides read TGTGCCACCAGTGAGGTAGCCGGTAGCGGGGATACGCAGTATTTT.

There are a few counts of this clonotype. This chain connects TRBV6-5 to TRBJ2-7; possible D gene TRBD1, 5 bases. With 0 bases removed from V and 2 bases from J, the gap between germline ends came to 17 bases. The germline gives CDR1 MNHEY, CDR2 SVGAGI. The CDR3 sequence is 17 residues long. CDR3 nucleotide sequence: TGTGCCAGCAGTTACTCGAGAATTGCAGGGCAAGCCTACGAGCAGTACTTC. It is translated as CASSYSRIAGQAYEQYF.

This clonotype occurred many times. The chain recombines TRBV12-3 or TRBV12-4 with TRBJ1-4; D is unclear. The CDR3 is 15 residues long. V was pared by 3 bases and J by 0 bases, with 8 bases between. Written as DNA, the CDR3 is TGTGCCAGCAGTTTGGGTGCTGCAACTAATGAAAAACTGTTTTTT. It encodes CASSLGAATNEKLFF.